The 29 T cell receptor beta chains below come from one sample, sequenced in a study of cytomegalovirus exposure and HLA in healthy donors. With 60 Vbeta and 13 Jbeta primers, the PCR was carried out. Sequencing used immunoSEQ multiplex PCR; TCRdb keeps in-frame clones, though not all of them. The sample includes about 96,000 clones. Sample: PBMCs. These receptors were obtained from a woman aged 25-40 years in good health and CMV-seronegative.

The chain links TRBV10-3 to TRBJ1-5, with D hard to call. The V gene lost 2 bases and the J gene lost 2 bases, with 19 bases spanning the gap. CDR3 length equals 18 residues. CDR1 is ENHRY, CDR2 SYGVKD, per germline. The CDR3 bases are TGTGCCATCAGTGAGGAGAGGGCAATCGATGGGGGCAATCAGCCCCAGCATTTT. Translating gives CAISEERAIDGGNQPQHF.

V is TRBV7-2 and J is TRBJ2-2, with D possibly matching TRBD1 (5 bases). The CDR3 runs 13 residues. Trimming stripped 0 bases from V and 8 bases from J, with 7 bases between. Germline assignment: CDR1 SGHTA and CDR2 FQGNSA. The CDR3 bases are TGTGCCAGCAGCTTAGCTCGACAGGGGGAGCTGTTTTTT. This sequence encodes CASSLARQGELFF.

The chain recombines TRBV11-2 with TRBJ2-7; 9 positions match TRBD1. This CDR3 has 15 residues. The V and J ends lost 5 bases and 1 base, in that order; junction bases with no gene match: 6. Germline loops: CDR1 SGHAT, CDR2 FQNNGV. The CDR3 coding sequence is TGTGCCAGCAGCCCCCGGGACAGGGAATCCTACGAGCAGTACTTC. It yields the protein CASSPRDRESYEQYF.

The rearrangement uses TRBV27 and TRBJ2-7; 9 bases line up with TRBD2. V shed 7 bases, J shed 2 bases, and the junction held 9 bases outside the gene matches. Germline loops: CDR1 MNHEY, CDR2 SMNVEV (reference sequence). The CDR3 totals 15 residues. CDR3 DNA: TGTGCCAGCACCACTAGGGCTAGCGGGGCCTACGAGCAGTACTTC. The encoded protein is CASTTRASGAYEQYF.

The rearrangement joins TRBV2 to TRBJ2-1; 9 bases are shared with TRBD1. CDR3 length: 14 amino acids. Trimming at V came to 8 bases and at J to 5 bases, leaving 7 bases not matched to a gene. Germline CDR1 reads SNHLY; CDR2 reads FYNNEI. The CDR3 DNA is TGTGCCAGCCCAAAACAGGGGGCGGACAATGAGCAGTTCTTC. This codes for CASPKQGADNEQFF.

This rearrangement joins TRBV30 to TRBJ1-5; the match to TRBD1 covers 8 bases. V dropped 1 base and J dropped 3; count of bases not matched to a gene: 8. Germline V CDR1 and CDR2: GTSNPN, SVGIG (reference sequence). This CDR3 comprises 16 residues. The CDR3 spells CAWSAGQGRLNQPQHF. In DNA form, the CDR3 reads TGTGCCTGGAGTGCTGGACAGGGAAGGCTCAATCAGCCCCAGCATTTT.

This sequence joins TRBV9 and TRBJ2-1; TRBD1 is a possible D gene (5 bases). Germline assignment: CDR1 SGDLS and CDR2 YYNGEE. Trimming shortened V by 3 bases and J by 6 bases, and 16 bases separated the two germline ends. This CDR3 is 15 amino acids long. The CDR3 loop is CASSADTPSPNEQFF. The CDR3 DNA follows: TGTGCCAGCAGCGCGGACACCCCAAGCCCCAATGAGCAGTTCTTC.

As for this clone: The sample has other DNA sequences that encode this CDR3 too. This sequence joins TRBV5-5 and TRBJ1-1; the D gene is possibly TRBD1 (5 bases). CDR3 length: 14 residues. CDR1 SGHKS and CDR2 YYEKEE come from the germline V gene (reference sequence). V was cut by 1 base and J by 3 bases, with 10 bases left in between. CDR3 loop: CASSLRGGDTEAFF. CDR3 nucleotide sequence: TGTGCCAGCAGCTTGAGGGGTGGGGACACTGAAGCTTTCTTT.

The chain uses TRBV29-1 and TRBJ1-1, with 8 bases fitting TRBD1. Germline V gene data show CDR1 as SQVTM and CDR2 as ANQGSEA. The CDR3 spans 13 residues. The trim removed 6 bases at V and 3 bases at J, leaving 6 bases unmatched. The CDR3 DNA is TGCAGCGTGACCGCGACAGGGGACACTGAAGCTTTCTTT. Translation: CSVTATGDTEAFF.

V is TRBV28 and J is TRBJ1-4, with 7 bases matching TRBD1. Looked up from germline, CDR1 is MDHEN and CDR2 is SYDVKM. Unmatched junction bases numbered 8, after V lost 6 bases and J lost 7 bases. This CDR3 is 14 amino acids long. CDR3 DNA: TGTGCCAGCAGAAGCTCCCGACAGGGTGAAAAACTGTTTTTT. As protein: CASRSSRQGEKLFF.

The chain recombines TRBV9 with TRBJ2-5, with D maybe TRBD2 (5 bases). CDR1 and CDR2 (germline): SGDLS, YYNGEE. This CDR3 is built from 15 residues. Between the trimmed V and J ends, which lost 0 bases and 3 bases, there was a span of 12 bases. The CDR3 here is CASSVGRWTEETQYF. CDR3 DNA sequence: TGTGCCAGCAGCGTAGGGCGGTGGACTGAAGAGACCCAGTACTTC.

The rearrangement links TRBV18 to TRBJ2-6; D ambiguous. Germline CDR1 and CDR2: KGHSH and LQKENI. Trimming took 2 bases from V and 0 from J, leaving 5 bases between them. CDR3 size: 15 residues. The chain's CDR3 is CASSPSVSGANVLTF. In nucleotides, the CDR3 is TGTGCCAGCTCACCATCTGTCTCTGGGGCCAACGTCCTGACTTTC. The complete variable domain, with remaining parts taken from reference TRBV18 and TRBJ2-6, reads NAGVMQNPRHLVRRRGQEARLRCSPMKGHSHVYWYRQLPEEGLKFMVYLQKENIIDESGMPKERFSAEFPKEGPSILRIQQVVRGDSAAYFCASSPSVSGANVLTFGAGSRLTVL.

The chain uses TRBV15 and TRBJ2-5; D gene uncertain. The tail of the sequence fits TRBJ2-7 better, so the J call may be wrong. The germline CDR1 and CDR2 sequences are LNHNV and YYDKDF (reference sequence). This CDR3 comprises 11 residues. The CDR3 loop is CATGLGYEQYF. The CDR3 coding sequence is TGTGCCACCGGGCTGGGTTACGAGCAGTACTTC.

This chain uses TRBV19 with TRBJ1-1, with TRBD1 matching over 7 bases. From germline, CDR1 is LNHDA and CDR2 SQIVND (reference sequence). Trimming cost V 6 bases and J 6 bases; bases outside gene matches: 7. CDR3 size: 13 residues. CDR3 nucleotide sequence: TGTGCCAGTAGGGATGACAGGGACGCTGAAGCTTTCTTT. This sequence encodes CASRDDRDAEAFF.

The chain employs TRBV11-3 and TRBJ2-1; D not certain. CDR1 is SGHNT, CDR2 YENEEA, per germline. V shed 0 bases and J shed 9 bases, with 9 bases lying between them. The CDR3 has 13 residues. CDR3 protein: CASSLDLRGEQFF. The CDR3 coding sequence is TGTGCCAGCAGCTTAGACCTCCGAGGTGAGCAGTTCTTC. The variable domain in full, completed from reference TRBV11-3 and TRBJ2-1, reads EAGVVQSPRYKIIEKKQPVAFWCNPISGHNTLYWYLQNLGQGPELLIRYENEEAVDDSQLPKDRFSAERLKGVDSTLKIQPAELGDSAVYLCASSLDLRGEQFFGPGTRLTVL.

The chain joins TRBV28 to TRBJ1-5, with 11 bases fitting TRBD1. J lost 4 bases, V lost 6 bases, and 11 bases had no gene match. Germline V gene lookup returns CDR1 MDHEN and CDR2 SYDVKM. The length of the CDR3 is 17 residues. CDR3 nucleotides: TGTGCCAGCAGCGCCACCCACGGGGACAGGGGGAATCAGCCCCAGCATTTT. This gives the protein CASSATHGDRGNQPQHF.

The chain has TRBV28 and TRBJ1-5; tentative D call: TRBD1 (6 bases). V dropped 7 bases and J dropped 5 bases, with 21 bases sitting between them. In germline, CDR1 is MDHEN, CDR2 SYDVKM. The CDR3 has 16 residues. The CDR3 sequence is CASTNPGGRGDQPQHF. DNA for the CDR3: TGTGCCAGCACTAATCCGGGGGGCCGCGGGGATCAGCCCCAGCATTTT.

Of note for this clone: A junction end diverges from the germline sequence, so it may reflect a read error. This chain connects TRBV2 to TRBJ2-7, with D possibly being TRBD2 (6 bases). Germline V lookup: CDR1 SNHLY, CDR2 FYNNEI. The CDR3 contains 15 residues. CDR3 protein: CVSSEGGTWGYEQYF. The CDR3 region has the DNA TGTGTCAGCAGTGAAGGTGGGACTTGGGGATACGAGCAGTACTTC.

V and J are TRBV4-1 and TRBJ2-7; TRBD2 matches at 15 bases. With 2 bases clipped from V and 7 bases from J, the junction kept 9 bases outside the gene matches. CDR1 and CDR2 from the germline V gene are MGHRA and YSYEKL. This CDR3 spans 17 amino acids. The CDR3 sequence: CASSQPRTSGRAREQYF. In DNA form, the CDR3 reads TGCGCCAGCAGCCAACCAAGGACTAGCGGGAGGGCCCGGGAGCAGTACTTC.

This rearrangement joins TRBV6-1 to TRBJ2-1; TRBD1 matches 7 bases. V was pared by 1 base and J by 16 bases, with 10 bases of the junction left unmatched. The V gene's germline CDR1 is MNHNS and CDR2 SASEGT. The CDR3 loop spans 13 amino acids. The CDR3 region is CASSEVGAGGGFF. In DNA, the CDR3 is TGTGCCAGCAGTGAAGTTGGGGCAGGGGGTGGATTCTTC.

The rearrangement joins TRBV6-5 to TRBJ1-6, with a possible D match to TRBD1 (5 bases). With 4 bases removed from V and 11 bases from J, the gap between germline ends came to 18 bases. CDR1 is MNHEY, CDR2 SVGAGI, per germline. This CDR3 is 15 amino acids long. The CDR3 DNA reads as TGTGCCAGCAGTTTTTCTAGGGGTAGTGGAACACCCCTCCACTTT. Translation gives CASSFSRGSGTPLHF.

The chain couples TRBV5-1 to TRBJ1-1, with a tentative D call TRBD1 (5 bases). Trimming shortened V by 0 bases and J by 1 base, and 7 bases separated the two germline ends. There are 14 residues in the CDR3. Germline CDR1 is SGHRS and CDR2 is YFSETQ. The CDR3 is CASSLDRRNTEAFF. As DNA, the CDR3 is TGCGCCAGCAGCTTGGACAGGAGGAACACTGAAGCTTTCTTT.

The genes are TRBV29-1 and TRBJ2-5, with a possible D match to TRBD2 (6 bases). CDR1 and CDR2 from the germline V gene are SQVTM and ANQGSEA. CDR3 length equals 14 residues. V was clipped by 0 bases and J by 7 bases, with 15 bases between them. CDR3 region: CSVEENWGVATQYF. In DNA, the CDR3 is TGCAGCGTTGAAGAGAATTGGGGGGTGGCGACCCAGTACTTC. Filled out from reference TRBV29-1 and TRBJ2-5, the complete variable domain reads SAVISQKPSRDICQRGTSLTIQCQVDSQVTMMFWYRQQPGQSLTLIATANQGSEATYESGFVIDKFPISRPNLTFSTLTVSNMSPEDSSIYLCSVEENWGVATQYFGPGTRLLVL.

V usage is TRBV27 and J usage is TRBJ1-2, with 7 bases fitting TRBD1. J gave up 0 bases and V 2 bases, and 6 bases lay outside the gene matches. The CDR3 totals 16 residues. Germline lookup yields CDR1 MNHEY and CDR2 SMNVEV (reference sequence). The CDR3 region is CASSLNRDRANYGYTF. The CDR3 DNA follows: TGTGCCAGCAGTTTAAACCGGGACAGAGCTAACTATGGCTACACCTTC.

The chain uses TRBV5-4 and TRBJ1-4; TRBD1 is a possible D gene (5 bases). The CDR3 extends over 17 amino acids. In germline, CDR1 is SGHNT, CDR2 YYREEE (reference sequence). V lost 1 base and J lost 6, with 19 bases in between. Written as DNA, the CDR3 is TGTGCCAGCAGCTTGTTCCCATATCGAGACAGAGATGAAAAACTGTTTTTT. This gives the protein CASSLFPYRDRDEKLFF.

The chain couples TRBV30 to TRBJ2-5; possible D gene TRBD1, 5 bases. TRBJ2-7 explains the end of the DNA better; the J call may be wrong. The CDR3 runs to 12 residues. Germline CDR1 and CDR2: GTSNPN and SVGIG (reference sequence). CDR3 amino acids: CAWIAGNYEQYF. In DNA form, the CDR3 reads TGTGCCTGGATTGCAGGGAACTACGAGCAGTACTTC.

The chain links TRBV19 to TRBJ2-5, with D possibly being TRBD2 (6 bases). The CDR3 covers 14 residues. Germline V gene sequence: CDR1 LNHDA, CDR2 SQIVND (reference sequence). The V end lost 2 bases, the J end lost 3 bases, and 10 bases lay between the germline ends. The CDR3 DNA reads TGTGCCAGTAGTATAAGGACTACCGAAGAGACCCAGTACTTC. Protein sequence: CASSIRTTEETQYF. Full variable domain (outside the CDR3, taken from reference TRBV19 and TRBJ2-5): DGGITQSPKYLFRKEGQNVTLSCEQNLNHDAMYWYRQDPGQGLRLIYYSQIVNDFQKGDIAEGYSVSREKKESFPLTVTSAQKNPTAFYLCASSIRTTEETQYFGPGTRLLVL.

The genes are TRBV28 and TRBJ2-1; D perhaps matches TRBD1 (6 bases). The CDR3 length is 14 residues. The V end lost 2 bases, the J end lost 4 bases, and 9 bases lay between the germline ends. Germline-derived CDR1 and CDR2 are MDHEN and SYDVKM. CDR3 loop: CASSLPGEYNEQFF. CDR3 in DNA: TGTGCCAGCAGTTTACCAGGGGAGTACAATGAGCAGTTCTTC.

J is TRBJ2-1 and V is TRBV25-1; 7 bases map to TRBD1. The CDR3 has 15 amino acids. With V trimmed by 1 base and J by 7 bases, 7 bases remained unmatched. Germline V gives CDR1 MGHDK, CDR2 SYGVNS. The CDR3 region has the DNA TGTGCCAGCAGTGAATCGAAGGGGGCAAGGAATGAGCAGTTCTTC. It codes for CASSESKGARNEQFF.